The next 10 T cell receptor beta chains were all read from a single sample in a study of blood T cell repertoires in COVID-19. TCRdb's table, derived via immunoSEQ multiplex PCR, lists solely in-frame clones and lacks some. The profile covers around 100,000 clones, with about 80% appearing a single time and over 10% taken by the ten largest. The specimen sequenced was peripheral blood. These receptors were obtained from a woman aged 70-85 years with acute or convalescent COVID-19.

This chain joins TRBV10-1 and TRBJ1-2, with 9 bases fitting TRBD1. Germline-derived CDR1 and CDR2 are WNHNN and SYGVQD (reference sequence). The CDR3 loop spans 15 amino acids. V was clipped by 3 bases and J by 4 bases; unmatched bases: 6. In DNA form, the CDR3 reads TGCGCCAGCAGTGAAACCGGGACAGGGTTCTATGGCTACACCTTC. Translating gives CASSETGTGFYGYTF.

The V call is TRBV7-6, the J call TRBJ2-1, with TRBD2 matching over 8 bases. Unmatched junction bases numbered 1, after V lost 3 bases and J lost 3 bases. The CDR3 covers 14 residues. From germline, CDR1 is SGHVS and CDR2 FNYEAQ. The CDR3 spells CASSFGTSYNEQFF. The CDR3 region has the DNA TGTGCCAGCAGCTTTGGGACTAGCTACAATGAGCAGTTCTTC.

The chain joins TRBV19 to TRBJ2-1; 10 bases match TRBD2. This CDR3 spans 16 amino acids. V gave up 5 bases and J gave up 7 bases; unmatched junction bases: 11. Germline V gives CDR1 LNHDA, CDR2 SQIVND (reference sequence). Here the CDR3 DNA reads TGTGCCAGTAGTTCTCAAGCGGGGGGGCCTAAAAATGAGCAGTTCTTC. Residues: CASSSQAGGPKNEQFF.

This rearrangement joins TRBV4-1 to TRBJ2-1; TRBD2 matches at 9 bases. CDR1 is MGHRA and CDR2 is YSYEKL in the germline V gene. The V gene end was trimmed by 0 bases and the J gene end by 3 bases; junction bases not matched to a gene: 6. This CDR3 is 17 amino acids long. CDR3 region: CASSQDLLAGSYNEQFF. The CDR3 DNA sequence: TGCGCCAGCAGCCAAGATCTCCTAGCGGGGAGCTACAATGAGCAGTTCTTC.

The chain is built from TRBV7-7 and TRBJ2-2; 8 positions match TRBD1. The CDR3 covers 18 residues. The V segment lost 3 bases and the J segment 3 bases; nucleotides outside the gene matches: 12. Germline CDR1 SSHAT, CDR2 FNYEAQ (reference sequence). The CDR3 DNA sequence: TGTGCCAGCAGCTTGAGATCGATTGGACAGGGTGACACCGGGGAGCTGTTTTTT. Translated: CASSLRSIGQGDTGELFF.

This clone was counted a few times. The rearrangement links TRBV4-3 to TRBJ1-6, with 7 positions matching TRBD1. With V trimmed by 4 bases and J by 7 bases, 7 bases remained unmatched. Germline V gene data show CDR1 as LGHNA and CDR2 as YSLEER. The CDR3 has 15 amino acids. CDR3 residues: CASSPDRRGNSPLHF. For the CDR3, the DNA is TGCGCCAGCAGCCCGGACAGGAGGGGAAATTCACCCCTCCACTTT.

This clone was seen more than once but under ten times. V gene TRBV29-1 combines with J gene TRBJ2-5; TRBD2 is a possible D gene (6 bases). Germline V gene data show CDR1 as SQVTM and CDR2 as ANQGSEA. V was clipped by 5 bases and J by 5 bases, with 15 bases between them. This CDR3 contains 13 residues. The CDR3 DNA reads as TGCAGCGTTAATCTTGTGGGGAGGGAGACCCAGTACTTC. This codes for CSVNLVGRETQYF.

The rearrangement uses TRBV15 and TRBJ2-3; TRBD2 aligns across 7 bases. Germline CDR1 LNHNV, CDR2 YYDKDF (reference sequence). Trimming removed 3 bases from V and 8 bases from J; junction bases left unmatched: 2. The CDR3 totals 12 residues. CDR3 in amino acids: CATSSLAVTQYF. CDR3 bases: TGTGCCACCAGCAGCCTAGCGGTTACGCAGTATTTT. The whole variable domain, remainder taken from reference TRBV15 and TRBJ2-3, is DAMVIQNPRYQVTQFGKPVTLSCSQTLNHNVMYWYQQKSSQAPKLLFHYYDKDFNNEADTPDNFQSRRPNTSFCFLDIRSPGLGDTAMYLCATSSLAVTQYFGPGTRLTVL.

This sequence joins TRBV28 and TRBJ2-7; 11 bases are shared with TRBD2. Germline loops: CDR1 MDHEN, CDR2 SYDVKM. The CDR3 has 16 amino acids. V lost 4 bases and J lost 4; bases outside the gene matches: 9. The CDR3 protein is CASSSIAGGPVYEQYV. CDR3 DNA: TGTGCCAGCAGTTCCATAGCGGGGGGGCCGGTATACGAGCAGTACGTC.

The chain carries TRBV28 and TRBJ2-4, with D possibly being TRBD1 (6 bases). Trimming cost V 9 bases and J 0 bases, with 9 bases left between them. CDR1 is MDHEN and CDR2 is SYDVKM in the germline V gene. This CDR3 has 13 amino acids. As DNA, the CDR3 is TGTGCCAGTGAGGACAGAGCCAAAAACATTCAGTACTTC. It yields the protein CASEDRAKNIQYF.